This TCR beta chain derives from a study of blood T cells in healthy people across ages. Whole-study findings and limits: TCR beta diversity correlated strongly with naive T cell percentage.

This clonotype was observed a few times. The antigen is unknown. Looked up from germline, CDR1 is MGHRA and CDR2 is YSYEKL. J gave up 0 bases and V 4 bases, and 14 bases lay outside the gene matches. This CDR3 contains 18 residues. At least 5.5 micrograms of total RNA were extracted per sample. Alongside a J-beta primer mix, a sample-barcoded 5' primer served in a second PCR lasting roughly 6 to 11 cycles. TCRdb re-called the 5' RACE reads through MiXCR, storing one row per CDR3 protein. The data show some 1.4 million distinct CDR3 sequences, 42% seen once. Sequencing used blood. The chain has TRBV4-1 and TRBJ2-7; 8 bases are shared with TRBD2. The receptor was isolated from a woman younger than 30 in good health. CDR3 in amino acids: CASSLGPGTSPSSYEQYF. The CDR3 DNA reads as TGCGCCAGCAGCCTAGGTCCCGGGACTAGTCCATCCTCCTACGAGCAGTACTTC.